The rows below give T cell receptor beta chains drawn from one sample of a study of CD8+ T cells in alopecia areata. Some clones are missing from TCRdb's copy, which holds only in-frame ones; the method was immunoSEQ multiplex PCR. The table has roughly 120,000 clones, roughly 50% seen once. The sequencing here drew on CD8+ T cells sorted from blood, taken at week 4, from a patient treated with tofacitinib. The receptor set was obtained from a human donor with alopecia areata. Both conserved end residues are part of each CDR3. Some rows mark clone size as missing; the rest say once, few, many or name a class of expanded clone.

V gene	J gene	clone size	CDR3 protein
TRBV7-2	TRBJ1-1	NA	CASSYGVWDIEAFF
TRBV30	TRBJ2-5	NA	CAWKYGGEQETQYF
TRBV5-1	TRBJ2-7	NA	CASSSGTSGGWDEQYF
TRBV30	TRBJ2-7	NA	CAWSAPYEQYF
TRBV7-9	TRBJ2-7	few	CASAGGLYEQYF
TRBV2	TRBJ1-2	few	CASSEDRGGYTF
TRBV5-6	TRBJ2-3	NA	CASSLASGRDTQYF
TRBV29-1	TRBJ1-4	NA	CSVEGTRGTNEKLFF
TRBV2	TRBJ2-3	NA	CASSASGGSDTQYF
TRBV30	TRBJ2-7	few	CAWSVRGYEQYF
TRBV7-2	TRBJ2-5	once	CASSSGLAGGPEETQYF
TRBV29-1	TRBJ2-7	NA	CSVEGSGRYEQYF
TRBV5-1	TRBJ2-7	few	CASSLARGLNEQYF
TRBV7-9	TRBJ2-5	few	CASSLAALPAETQYF
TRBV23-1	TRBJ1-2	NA	CASVQLGWGCYGYTF
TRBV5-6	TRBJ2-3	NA	CASSLGLAEPDTQYF
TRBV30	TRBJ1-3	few	CAWSVVESGNTIYF
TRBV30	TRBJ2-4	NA	CACLPLAGENIQYF
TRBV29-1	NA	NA	CSVVGGIEQYF
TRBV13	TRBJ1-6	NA	CASSLFNSPLHF
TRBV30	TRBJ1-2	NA	CAWSVGQGASAYGYTF
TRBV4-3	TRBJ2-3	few	CASSQDSGADTQYF
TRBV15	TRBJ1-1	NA	CATSRWENTEAFF
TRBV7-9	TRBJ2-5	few	CASSGGTAQETQYF
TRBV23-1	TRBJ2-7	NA	CASSWVARPGVYEQYF
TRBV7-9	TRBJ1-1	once	CASRPGGTEAFF
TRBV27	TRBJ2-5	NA	CASSPTYREGETQYF
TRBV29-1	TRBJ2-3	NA	CSVSGTSLGDTQYF
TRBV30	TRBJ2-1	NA	CAWKGPSAQFF
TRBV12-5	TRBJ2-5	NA	CASGEGASGGETQYF
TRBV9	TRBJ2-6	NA	CASSPDTYSGANVLTF
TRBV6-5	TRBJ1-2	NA	CASRAGHPYGYTF
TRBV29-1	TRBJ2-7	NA	CSVEKADSSYEQYF
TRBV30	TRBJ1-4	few	CAWSALGGEKLFF
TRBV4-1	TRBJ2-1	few	CASTGVQQGHEQFF
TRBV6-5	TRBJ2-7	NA	CASSPTGYEQYF
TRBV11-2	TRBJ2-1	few	CASSSEAHEQFF
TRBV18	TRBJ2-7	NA	CASSPWEGAPHEQYF
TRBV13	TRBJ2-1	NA	CASSVGQGSHNEQFF